This paragraph covers one T cell receptor beta chain sequence. Its antigen remains unidentified. The data were obtained in a study of vaccination and CD4 T cells after COVID-19. Study as a whole: Recovered patients in the cohort numbered six men and four women, two of them Hispanic. Overlapping spike peptides of SARS-CoV-2, HCoV-NL63, HCoV-OC43 and HCoV-229E were used, and cells were stimulated with them.

The V gene end was trimmed by 6 bases and the J gene end by 2 bases; junction bases not matched to a gene: 7. CDR1 and CDR2 (germline): MNHNS, SASEGT. The CDR3 extends over 15 amino acids. Oncomine TCR Beta short-read sequencing was applied to DNA from cultured CD4+ T cells. TCRdb re-analysed the PCR reads in MiXCR, keeping a single row per CDR3 protein. The table includes approximately 15,000 distinct CDR3 sequences, roughly three fifths detected once. Described treatment: roughly ten-day PBMC culture with coronavirus spike peptide pools or control peptides (ViraFEST assay). Culture conditions combined two million PBMCs per well with around 9.2 IU/ml IL-2 and roughly 9.1 ug/ml peptide pools.

The receptor's source is a human donor who had recovered from COVID-19. Material: CD4+ T cells from blood, cultured in vitro. The chain joins TRBV6-1 to TRBJ2-1; TRBD2 agrees at 7 bases. CDR3 coding DNA: TGTGCCAGCAGGATAGCGGGTTATCCCTACAATGAGCAGTTCTTC. Its translation is CASRIAGYPYNEQFF.